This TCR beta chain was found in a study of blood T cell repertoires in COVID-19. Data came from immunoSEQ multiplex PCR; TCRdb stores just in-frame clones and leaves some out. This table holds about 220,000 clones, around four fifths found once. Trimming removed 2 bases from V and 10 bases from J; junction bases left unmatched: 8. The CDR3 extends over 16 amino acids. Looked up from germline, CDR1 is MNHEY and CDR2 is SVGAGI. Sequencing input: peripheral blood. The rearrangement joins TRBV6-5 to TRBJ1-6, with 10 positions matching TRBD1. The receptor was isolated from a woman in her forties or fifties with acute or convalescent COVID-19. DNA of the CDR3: TGTGCCAGCAGTTACGTGACAGGGGGCGCTGGGTCACCCCTCCACTTT. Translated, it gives CASSYVTGGAGSPLHF.